This entry lists 8 T cell receptor beta chains sequenced from one sample in a study of early T cells in non-severe SARS-CoV-2 infection. Via MiXCR, TCRdb re-called the 5' RACE reads, giving one row per CDR3 protein. The sample holds 97,000 or so distinct CDR3 sequences, 10% to 15% seen once. Input material: whole blood. Receptors were obtained from an adult who was a healthcare worker with PCR-confirmed SARS-CoV-2 infection or an uninfected control (not recorded which).

The table lists this clonotype with many counts. The rearrangement uses TRBV7-9 and TRBJ1-2; no clear D gene. Between the trimmed V and J ends, which lost 5 bases and 4 bases, there was a span of 14 bases. The germline gives CDR1 SEHNR, CDR2 FQNEAQ (reference sequence). The CDR3 has 14 amino acids. CDR3 DNA: TGTGCCAGCAGCCCGTACGGATCGGGCTATGGCTACACCTTC. As protein: CASSPYGSGYGYTF.

In this sample, this clonotype turned up a few times. J is TRBJ2-1 and V is TRBV20-1; D might be TRBD1 (6 bases). Trimming pared 5 bases from V and 4 bases from J, leaving 12 bases between. The germline V gene encodes CDR1 DFQATT and CDR2 SNEGSKA (reference sequence). CDR3 length: 13 residues. The CDR3 sequence: CSAGGGFYNEQFF. The CDR3 DNA follows: TGCAGTGCTGGGGGCGGATTTTACAATGAGCAGTTCTTC.

The sample holds many counts of this clonotype. The chain is built from TRBV6-5 and TRBJ1-4, with 7 nucleotides matching TRBD1. Germline V gene sequence: CDR1 MNHEY, CDR2 SVGAGI. Trimming at V came to 0 bases and at J to 12 bases, leaving 10 bases not matched to a gene. The CDR3 runs to 15 residues. CDR3: CASSYSTPGTEELFF. The CDR3 nucleotides are TGTGCCAGCAGTTACTCGACCCCCGGGACAGAAGAACTGTTTTTT.

The rearrangement links TRBV12-3 or TRBV12-4 to TRBJ2-7; 7 nucleotides align to TRBD2. The V segment lost 6 bases and the J segment 3 bases; nucleotides outside the gene matches: 5. This CDR3 has 13 amino acids. CDR3 sequence reads: CASRIRGVYEQYF. For the CDR3, the DNA is TGTGCCAGCAGAATTCGGGGGGTCTACGAGCAGTACTTC.

This clonotype was detected a few times. The chain recombines TRBV7-9 with TRBJ2-3; 8 bases match TRBD2. Germline trimming cut 5 bases from V and 7 bases from J; bases unmatched to any gene: 2. The germline gives CDR1 SEHNR, CDR2 FQNEAQ (reference sequence). This CDR3 is built from 12 residues. The CDR3: CASSGTSNTQYF. In DNA, the CDR3 is TGTGCCAGCAGCGGGACTAGTAATACGCAGTATTTT.

The table lists this clonotype with many counts. This chain links TRBV6-2 or TRBV6-3 with TRBJ2-1, with 9 bases fitting TRBD1. CDR3 length: 15 amino acids. Trimming cost V 4 bases and J 3 bases; bases outside gene matches: 4. The germline CDR1 and CDR2 sequences are MNHEY and SVGEGT. The CDR3: CASSFRDRVYNEQFF. CDR3 sequence (DNA): TGTGCCAGCAGTTTCCGGGACAGGGTCTACAATGAGCAGTTCTTC.

This clonotype was counted ten times or more. The rearrangement uses TRBV20-1 and TRBJ1-1; TRBD1 is a possible D gene (5 bases). The V end was cut by 4 bases, the J end by 6 bases, with 9 bases between. This CDR3 is built from 11 residues. The V gene's germline CDR1 is DFQATT and CDR2 SNEGSKA (reference sequence). DNA of the CDR3: TGCAGTGCTACCGGGGACGCTGAAGCTTTCTTT. Translating gives CSATGDAEAFF.

This clonotype has at least ten counts. The V and J genes are TRBV27 and TRBJ1-1; D ambiguous. V lost 3 bases, J lost 2 bases, and 4 bases lay in between. Germline-derived CDR1 and CDR2 are MNHEY and SMNVEV (reference sequence). There are 12 residues in the CDR3. Here the CDR3 reads CASSFSNTEAFF. CDR3 sequence (DNA): TGTGCCAGCAGTTTTAGTAACACTGAAGCTTTCTTT.